This TCR beta chain originates from a study of blood T cell repertoires in COVID-19. Study-level background: COVID-19 samples collected from the United States, Italy and Spain covered acute and convalescent phases.

In the authors' workflow: Amplification of reference gene primers was used by the study to estimate nucleated cell counts. Clones were sequenced by immunoSEQ multiplex PCR, and TCRdb holds only the in-frame ones, with some missing. Clone size and the V and J calls come from that table; the DNA yielded D and trimming. Of 93,000 or so clones in the sample, 80% to 90% are singletons; the top ten hold 3.5% to 4%. The germline CDR1 and CDR2 sequences are SGHRS and YFSETQ. V lost 0 bases and J 5 bases, leaving 15 bases between the germline ends. The CDR3 covers 16 residues. This clone came up once. The sequence derives from a woman aged 60-75 years with acute or convalescent COVID-19. Source material: peripheral blood. The genes are TRBV5-1 and TRBJ2-4; D might be TRBD1 (6 bases). CDR3 sequence (DNA): TGCGCCAGCAGCTTGGCCGAAACAGGGCCCCAAAACATTCAGTACTTC. Its translation: CASSLAETGPQNIQYF.